Sequencing of this T cell receptor (beta chain) was carried out in a study of neurological immune-mediated disorders. Ten or more counts support this clonotype. The germline V and J ends were trimmed by 2 bases and 1 base, with 14 bases remaining between them. CDR1 is SGHRS and CDR2 is YFSETQ in the germline V gene. This CDR3 has 16 residues. From 2 million PBMCs stored at -80 C, the unsorted libraries were generated. The making of cDNA relied on 5'RACE with 10-nucleotide random UMIs. Every sequencing run returned over 200 million TCR-beta sequences, which were derived from 15-18 subjects. TCRdb re-called the 5' RACE reads through MiXCR, storing one row per CDR3 protein. The table includes 55,000 to 75,000 distinct CDR3 sequences, roughly 5% detected once.

This receptor was taken from a woman aged 25 to 45 with multiple sclerosis. The J gene is TRBJ2-3, the V gene TRBV5-1, with D possibly being TRBD1 or TRBD2 (5 bases each). Sequences were obtained from PBMCs. Here the CDR3 reads CASSLTGTGRTDTQYF. Written as DNA, the CDR3 is TGCGCCAGCAGCTTAACCGGGACCGGACGCACAGATACGCAGTATTTT.